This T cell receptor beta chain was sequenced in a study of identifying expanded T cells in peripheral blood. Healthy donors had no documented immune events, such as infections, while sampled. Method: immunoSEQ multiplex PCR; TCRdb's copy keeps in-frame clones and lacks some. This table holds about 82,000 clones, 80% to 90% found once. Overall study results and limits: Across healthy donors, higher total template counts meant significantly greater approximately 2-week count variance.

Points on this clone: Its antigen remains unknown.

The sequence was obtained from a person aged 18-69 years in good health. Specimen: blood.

The CDR3 protein is CASSARRGEGYGYTF. The CDR3 DNA is TGTGCCAGCAGTGCACGTCGGGGGGAAGGCTATGGCTACACCTTC. The chain employs TRBV2 and TRBJ1-2; D possibly corresponds to TRBD1 (5 bases). Trimming removed 4 bases from V and 4 bases from J, with 16 bases in between. The CDR3 totals 15 residues. Germline assignment: CDR1 SNHLY and CDR2 FYNNEI. Looking up the rest from reference TRBV2 and TRBJ1-2 gives the full variable domain: EPEVTQTPSHQVTQMGQEVILRCVPISNHLYFYWYRQILGQKVEFLVSFYNNEISEKSEIFDDQFSVERPDGSNFTLKIRSTKLEDSAMYFCASSARRGEGYGYTFGSGTRLTVV.